This T cell receptor (beta chain) derives from a study of immune heterogeneity within non-small cell lung tumors listed by TCRdb under 2018. With respect to the entire study: By histology, a few squamous cell carcinomas, 10 non-squamous carcinomas and 1 tumor not otherwise specified were included. To look at intratumoral immune heterogeneity, the study ran whole-exome sequencing, RNA-seq and TCR beta repertoire sequencing on several spatially distinct regions taken from every NSCLC tumor. TCR repertoire analysis included 57 tumor loci from under 16 patients, whereas transcriptome data included only around 44 loci from 12 patients. Neoantigen binding to each patient's HLA alleles was predicted with netMHCpan-3.0 for mutant peptides of 8 to 11 amino acids. General conclusions and limits of the study: High-frequency TCR beta clonotypes were found to be largely distinct between individual patients. Within a given patient, the same dominant CDR3B clonotypes showed up repeatedly across loci, although different tumor locations also carried unique high-frequency clones. Local tumor mutational burden and local T-cell repertoire clonality had a statistically significant but moderate positive correlation (R about 0.36).

As to this clonotype: It lacks a known antigen. Qualities for individual bases were not recorded, and no much larger clone is one base off.

For the TCR template, genomic DNA was extracted from bulk tumor tissue, and 500 to 600 ng of gDNA was amplified for each sample. During surgery, multiple biopsies were taken from each primary tumor and placed as far apart as possible within the tumor mass. The study cohort was described as untreated, and the patients were newly diagnosed NSCLC cases having curative surgery. The donor group was made up of under 16 newly diagnosed non-small cell lung cancer patients undergoing surgery with curative intent. A couple of independent pathologists reviewed the resected tumor masses. Sequencing was performed only on DNA and RNA samples of high quality. Deletion took 4 bases off V and 4 bases off J, with a span of 10 bases between the germline ends. From a lookup of the germline V gene, CDR1 and CDR2 are MNHEY and SVGAGI. The CDR3 has 13 amino acids, counting the end cysteine and phenylalanine. Only the CDR3 portion is preserved as DNA: 39 bases, with reading frame beginning at the first base.

The TCR beta CDR3 region was amplified with a multiplex PCR system whose first round of approximately 11 cycles used 32 V-gene forward primers and 13 J-gene reverse primers. A QIAGEN Multiplex PCR Kit was used for first-round PCR, and the primer sequences were filed in Chinese patent CN105087789A. Illumina universal primers were added in a second PCR round performed with the Phusion High-Fidelity PCR Kit. Paired-end sequencing of TCR libraries was carried out on the Illumina HiSeq X Ten platform at a read length of 151 bp. For the original study's pipeline: Reads lacking multiplex PCR primers were removed with Cutadapt, read pairs were merged with PEAR, and CDR3 regions were called with MiXCR default settings. Repertoire diversity used Shannon entropy, and clonality was computed as one minus Shannon entropy divided by ln of productive unique sequence count. Clonotypes present at frequencies of at least 0.5% were defined as dominant or high-frequency T-cell clones. Through fastp at Q25 and MiXCR, TCRdb rebuilt clones from the public reads, retaining in-frame beta chains. Identical CDR3 proteins give one entry, which carries the most common genes and DNA. None of the V and J calls come from the authors' own analysis; TCRdb made them. Counted in this sample were some 4,000 distinct CDR3 sequences; under 25% of them appeared once. Roughly 8% of the sample is taken by the ten largest.

The TCR sequence derives from a man between 65 and 85 years old with non-small cell lung cancer. The sequenced sample consisted of lung tumor tissue. Recombination connected TRBV6-5 to TRBJ2-5; perhaps TRBD1 is the D gene, with 6 bases matching. The CDR3 region: CASSSPRGETQYF. At the DNA level, the sequence is TGTGCCAGCAGTTCCCCCAGGGGAGAGACCCAGTACTTC.